This is a list of T cell receptor beta chains from one sample in a study of T cell changes during pregnancy in multiple sclerosis. Libraries were prepared by immunoSEQ multiplex PCR; TCRdb keeps only in-frame clonotypes and omits some of them. This sample carries 100,000 to 140,000 clones, 85% to 95% of them seen once, and the ten largest clones take over 0.65%. Here the sequenced sample was peripheral blood, taken in the third trimester of pregnancy. Receptors originate from a female donor in good health, enrolled as a control in a pregnancy study. Both conserved end residues are part of each CDR3. Each record gives: D gene, J gene, V gene, clone size, CDR3 DNA, CDR3 protein. A D gene is named only where the DNA matches it firmly. Where a row states a size, it is once, few, many or the class of an expanded clone; other rows omit it.

D gene: NA; J gene: TRBJ2-5; V gene: TRBV11-2; clone size: few; CDR3 DNA: TGTGCCAGCAGCTTAGGGAGGGAAGAGACCCAGTACTTC; CDR3 protein: CASSLGREETQYF
D gene: NA; J gene: TRBJ1-5; V gene: TRBV15; clone size: NA; CDR3 DNA: TGTGCCACCAGCAGAGACCAGGGTTTCGGTCAGCCCCAGCATTTT; CDR3 protein: CATSRDQGFGQPQHF
D gene: NA; J gene: TRBJ1-2; V gene: TRBV14; clone size: NA; CDR3 DNA: TGTGCCAGCAGCCAAGATAGAGGGAGAAGTGGCTACACCTTC; CDR3 protein: CASSQDRGRSGYTF
D gene: TRBD2; J gene: TRBJ2-3; V gene: TRBV6-5; clone size: NA; CDR3 DNA: TGTGCCAGCAGTTCTCGGGGGGAAGGCACAGATACGCAGTATTTT; CDR3 protein: CASSSRGEGTDTQYF
D gene: NA; J gene: TRBJ1-5; V gene: TRBV6-1; clone size: NA; CDR3 DNA: TGTGCCAGCAGTGAAACGCTCGGTCTGTGGCCCCAGCATTTT; CDR3 protein: CASSETLGLWPQHF
D gene: TRBD2; J gene: TRBJ2-3; V gene: TRBV15; clone size: NA; CDR3 DNA: TGTGCCACCAGCAGAGATCGGGGGGGGGCCCCAGATACGCAGTATTTT; CDR3 protein: CATSRDRGGAPDTQYF
D gene: TRBD1; J gene: TRBJ1-1; V gene: TRBV6-1; clone size: few; CDR3 DNA: TGTGCCTGCTCGGACAGGAGAATCACTGAAGCTTTCTTT; CDR3 protein: CACSDRRITEAFF
D gene: TRBD2; J gene: TRBJ2-7; V gene: TRBV29-1; clone size: once; CDR3 DNA: TGCAGCGTTCAGACGGGGGGTTTAGCGACCTACGAGCAGTACTTC; CDR3 protein: CSVQTGGLATYEQYF
D gene: NA; J gene: TRBJ2-1; V gene: TRBV7-3; clone size: NA; CDR3 DNA: TGTGCCAGCAGCTTATGGGAGAGACTAGACAATGAGCAGTTCTTC; CDR3 protein: CASSLWERLDNEQFF
D gene: TRBD1; J gene: TRBJ2-7; V gene: TRBV29-1; clone size: NA; CDR3 DNA: TGCAGCGTTAGACAGGGGGATTCCTACGAGCAGTACTTC; CDR3 protein: CSVRQGDSYEQYF
D gene: TRBD1; J gene: TRBJ2-1; V gene: TRBV25-1; clone size: NA; CDR3 DNA: TGTGCCAGCTCTGCCGGGACAGATAACTACAATGAGCAGTTCTTC; CDR3 protein: CASSAGTDNYNEQFF
D gene: TRBD1; J gene: TRBJ2-7; V gene: TRBV27; clone size: NA; CDR3 DNA: TGTGCCAGCAGTTTCCGGGACAGGGCTTACGAGCAGTACTTC; CDR3 protein: CASSFRDRAYEQYF
D gene: NA; J gene: TRBJ1-5; V gene: TRBV7-2; clone size: NA; CDR3 DNA: TGTGCCAGCAGCCAAGTTCGGGATCAGCCCCAGCATTTT; CDR3 protein: CASSQVRDQPQHF
D gene: NA; J gene: TRBJ2-5; V gene: TRBV5-1; clone size: NA; CDR3 DNA: TGCGCCAGCAGCCTCACGTCCGACGGGCAAGAGACCCAGTACTTC; CDR3 protein: CASSLTSDGQETQYF
D gene: NA; J gene: TRBJ2-2; V gene: TRBV2; clone size: NA; CDR3 DNA: TGTGCCAGCAGTGAGCGAGAGGGCCCGAACACCGGGGAGCTGTTTTTT; CDR3 protein: CASSEREGPNTGELFF
D gene: NA; J gene: TRBJ1-5; V gene: TRBV18; clone size: NA; CDR3 DNA: TGTGCCAGCTCACCACCGGGCAGGGTAGGTCAGCCCCAGCATTTT; CDR3 protein: CASSPPGRVGQPQHF
D gene: NA; J gene: TRBJ1-6; V gene: TRBV9; clone size: NA; CDR3 DNA: TGTGCCAGCAGCGTTCTGGAGAATTCACCCCTCCACTTT; CDR3 protein: CASSVLENSPLHF
D gene: NA; J gene: TRBJ2-1; V gene: TRBV7-9; clone size: NA; CDR3 DNA: TGTGCCAGCAGCCAAGGGACTCCAAATGGGGAGCAGTTCTTC; CDR3 protein: CASSQGTPNGEQFF
D gene: NA; J gene: TRBJ2-6; V gene: TRBV19; clone size: NA; CDR3 DNA: TGTGCCAGTAGTCGGTTCCCGGACTCCAACTCTGGGGCCAACGTCCTGACTTTC; CDR3 protein: CASSRFPDSNSGANVLTF
D gene: TRBD1; J gene: TRBJ2-1; V gene: TRBV19; clone size: NA; CDR3 DNA: TGTGCCAGTAGTAATTTTCTGGGACAGGGGGCCCACAATGAGCAGTTCTTC; CDR3 protein: CASSNFLGQGAHNEQFF
D gene: NA; J gene: TRBJ2-1; V gene: TRBV6-5; clone size: NA; CDR3 DNA: TGTGCCAGCAGTTACACCACGGGGAGCTCCTACAATGAGCAGTTCTTC; CDR3 protein: CASSYTTGSSYNEQFF
D gene: TRBD1; J gene: TRBJ2-7; V gene: TRBV27; clone size: NA; CDR3 DNA: TGTGCCAGCAGTCAAAGGGACAGGAACTACGAGCAGTACTTC; CDR3 protein: CASSQRDRNYEQYF
D gene: TRBD1; J gene: TRBJ1-4; V gene: TRBV5-1; clone size: once; CDR3 DNA: TGCGCCAGCAGGAGAGGGACAGGGCAAAATGAAAAACTGTTTTTT; CDR3 protein: CASRRGTGQNEKLFF
D gene: TRBD1; J gene: TRBJ1-1; V gene: TRBV7-9; clone size: NA; CDR3 DNA: TGTGCCAGCAGCCAACGACAGGGGGACACTGAAGCTTTCTTT; CDR3 protein: CASSQRQGDTEAFF
D gene: NA; J gene: TRBJ1-2; V gene: TRBV6-5; clone size: NA; CDR3 DNA: TGTGCCAGCAGGATGACAACGAACTATGGCTACACCTTC; CDR3 protein: CASRMTTNYGYTF
D gene: NA; J gene: TRBJ2-3; V gene: TRBV25-1; clone size: NA; CDR3 DNA: TGTGCCAGCACCGAGGACTCCCCTACTAGCACAGATACGCAGTATTTT; CDR3 protein: CASTEDSPTSTDTQYF
D gene: NA; J gene: TRBJ2-3; V gene: TRBV5-1; clone size: NA; CDR3 DNA: TGCGCCAGCAGCTTGCGAGGGGGGGCCGTCACAGATACGCAGTATTTT; CDR3 protein: CASSLRGGAVTDTQYF
D gene: TRBD1; J gene: TRBJ1-5; V gene: TRBV30; clone size: NA; CDR3 DNA: TGTGCCTGGGAGGTGGGACAGGGAACTCAGCCCCAGCATTTT; CDR3 protein: CAWEVGQGTQPQHF
D gene: NA; J gene: TRBJ1-3; V gene: TRBV6-7; clone size: NA; CDR3 DNA: TGTGCCAGCCACCTTACAGGGCTGGTTGGAAACACCATATATTTT; CDR3 protein: CASHLTGLVGNTIYF
D gene: TRBD1; J gene: TRBJ1-3; V gene: TRBV11-2; clone size: once; CDR3 DNA: TGTGCCAGCAGCTGGGCAGGGGGTGGAAACACCATATATTTT; CDR3 protein: CASSWAGGGNTIYF
D gene: TRBD1; J gene: TRBJ1-4; V gene: TRBV29-1; clone size: NA; CDR3 DNA: TGCAGCGCCACCACAGGGGGATCGGGTGAAAAACTGTTTTTT; CDR3 protein: CSATTGGSGEKLFF
D gene: NA; J gene: TRBJ1-1; V gene: TRBV5-4; clone size: NA; CDR3 DNA: TGTGCCAGCAGCTCTTGGGGCCCCACTGAAGCTTTCTTT; CDR3 protein: CASSSWGPTEAFF
D gene: NA; J gene: TRBJ2-1; V gene: TRBV30; clone size: NA; CDR3 DNA: TGTGCCTGGAGTGGGGCACAGGGCAGAGGGGTTGAGCAGTTCTTC; CDR3 protein: CAWSGAQGRGVEQFF
D gene: NA; J gene: TRBJ1-2; V gene: TRBV30; clone size: NA; CDR3 DNA: TGTGCCTGGAGTGTACTTAACTATGGCTACACCTTC; CDR3 protein: CAWSVLNYGYTF
D gene: NA; J gene: TRBJ1-2; V gene: TRBV25-1; clone size: NA; CDR3 DNA: TGTGCCAGCAGCCGAGGGGGGGGGCTTGGCTATGGCTACACCTTC; CDR3 protein: CASSRGGGLGYGYTF
D gene: TRBD2; J gene: TRBJ2-1; V gene: TRBV4-3; clone size: NA; CDR3 DNA: TGCGCCAGCAGTGGGACTAGCCCTTCGGATGAGCAGTTCTTC; CDR3 protein: CASSGTSPSDEQFF
D gene: TRBD2; J gene: TRBJ2-3; V gene: TRBV18; clone size: NA; CDR3 DNA: TGTGCCAGCTCACCAGGGACTAGCGGAAGCACAGATACGCAGTATTTT; CDR3 protein: CASSPGTSGSTDTQYF
D gene: NA; J gene: TRBJ2-1; V gene: TRBV27; clone size: NA; CDR3 DNA: TGTGCCAGCAGTTTCGGACTTTCAGACCATGAGCAGTTCTTC; CDR3 protein: CASSFGLSDHEQFF
D gene: NA; J gene: TRBJ2-7; V gene: TRBV11-2; clone size: NA; CDR3 DNA: TGTGCCAGCAGCCTAAGGGGCGTCTACGAGCAGTACTTC; CDR3 protein: CASSLRGVYEQYF
D gene: NA; J gene: TRBJ1-5; V gene: TRBV30; clone size: NA; CDR3 DNA: TGTGCCTGGAGTGTATGGGCCGACACGGAGCCCCAGCATTTT; CDR3 protein: CAWSVWADTEPQHF
D gene: NA; J gene: TRBJ2-7; V gene: TRBV10-2; clone size: NA; CDR3 DNA: TGCGCCAGCAGTGTGGGCGTCTACGAGCAGTACTTC; CDR3 protein: CASSVGVYEQYF
D gene: NA; J gene: TRBJ1-2; V gene: TRBV5-6; clone size: NA; CDR3 DNA: TGTGCCAGCAGCCTTGGCTACTATGGCTACACCTTC; CDR3 protein: CASSLGYYGYTF
D gene: TRBD1; J gene: TRBJ1-1; V gene: TRBV30; clone size: few; CDR3 DNA: TGTGCCTGGAGTGTCCGGGGACAGATGAACACTGAAGCTTTCTTT; CDR3 protein: CAWSVRGQMNTEAFF
D gene: NA; J gene: TRBJ2-5; V gene: TRBV30; clone size: NA; CDR3 DNA: TGTGCCTGGAGTGCTACCTTGAAGAGTCAAGAGACCCAGTACTTC; CDR3 protein: CAWSATLKSQETQYF
D gene: TRBD1; J gene: TRBJ1-6; V gene: TRBV5-4; clone size: NA; CDR3 DNA: TGTGCCAGCAGCTCGCGGGGACAGGGGTTCTCCTATAATTCACCCCTCCACTTT; CDR3 protein: CASSSRGQGFSYNSPLHF
D gene: NA; J gene: TRBJ2-7; V gene: TRBV6-1; clone size: NA; CDR3 DNA: TGTGCCAGCAGTGAAGGTGGCAACTACGAGCAGTACTTC; CDR3 protein: CASSEGGNYEQYF
D gene: NA; J gene: TRBJ2-3; V gene: TRBV7-2; clone size: NA; CDR3 DNA: TGTGCCAGCAGCCAAGGTGTGGGGGCCGTAGATACGCAGTATTTT; CDR3 protein: CASSQGVGAVDTQYF
D gene: TRBD1; J gene: TRBJ1-5; V gene: TRBV27; clone size: NA; CDR3 DNA: TGTGCCAGCAGTGACAGGGTAGGCAATCAGCCCCAGCATTTT; CDR3 protein: CASSDRVGNQPQHF
D gene: NA; J gene: TRBJ2-5; V gene: TRBV7-6; clone size: NA; CDR3 DNA: TGTGCCAGCAGCTCCCCCGGGGTGGCCCAGTACTTC; CDR3 protein: CASSSPGVAQYF
D gene: NA; J gene: TRBJ1-6; V gene: TRBV7-2; clone size: NA; CDR3 DNA: TGTGCCAGCAGCTTAGCACAGGGCCGGAATTCACCCCTCCACTTT; CDR3 protein: CASSLAQGRNSPLHF
D gene: NA; J gene: TRBJ1-1; V gene: TRBV5-1; clone size: once; CDR3 DNA: TGCGCCAGCAGCCTAAACAGGGCTGAAGCTTTCTTT; CDR3 protein: CASSLNRAEAFF
D gene: TRBD1; J gene: TRBJ1-6; V gene: TRBV6-1; clone size: NA; CDR3 DNA: TGTGCCAGCAGTGAGGGGAGACCAGGGGGCTTTTATAATTCACCCCTCCACTTT; CDR3 protein: CASSEGRPGGFYNSPLHF
D gene: NA; J gene: TRBJ2-7; V gene: TRBV4-3; clone size: NA; CDR3 DNA: TGCGCCAGCAGCCAAGACTCGGGCTACGAGCAGTACTTC; CDR3 protein: CASSQDSGYEQYF
D gene: NA; J gene: TRBJ1-6; V gene: TRBV14; clone size: NA; CDR3 DNA: TGTGCCAGCAGCCGGGCGGGGTTCGATTCACCCCTCCACTTT; CDR3 protein: CASSRAGFDSPLHF
D gene: NA; J gene: TRBJ1-2; V gene: TRBV28; clone size: once; CDR3 DNA: TGTGCCAGCAGTTTACCTACAGGTGGCCATGGCTACACCTTC; CDR3 protein: CASSLPTGGHGYTF